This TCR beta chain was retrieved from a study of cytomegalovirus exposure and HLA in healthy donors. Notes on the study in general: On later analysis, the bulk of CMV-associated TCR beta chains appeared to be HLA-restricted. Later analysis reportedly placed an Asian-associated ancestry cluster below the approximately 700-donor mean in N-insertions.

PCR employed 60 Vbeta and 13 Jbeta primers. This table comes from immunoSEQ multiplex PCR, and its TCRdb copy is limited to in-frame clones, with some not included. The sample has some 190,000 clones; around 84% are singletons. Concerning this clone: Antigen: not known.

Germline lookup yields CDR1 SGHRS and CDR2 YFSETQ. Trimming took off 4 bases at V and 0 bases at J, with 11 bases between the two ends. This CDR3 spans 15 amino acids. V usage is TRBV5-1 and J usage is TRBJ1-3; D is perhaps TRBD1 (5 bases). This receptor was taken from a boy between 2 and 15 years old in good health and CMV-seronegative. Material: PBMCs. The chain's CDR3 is CASSLDNASGNTIYF. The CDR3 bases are TGCGCCAGCAGCCTGGACAATGCCTCTGGAAACACCATATATTTT.